The rows below give T cell receptor beta chains drawn from one sample of a study of control samples from healthy donors and cancer patients. Measured with immunoSEQ multiplex PCR; TCRdb has only the in-frame clones, and not every one. This sample has approximately 40,000 clones; about four fifths occur once, and the top ten carry about a fifth. Material: PBMCs. The receptors were gathered from a woman aged 55-69 years with lung cancer. Each CDR3 is given with its conserved first and last residue. D genes are given only for firm matches. Rows give clone size only sometimes, using once, few, many, or a class for an expanded clone.

CDR3 protein: CASSMELSRVGYEQYF
CDR3 DNA: TGTGCCAGTAGTATGGAGTTAAGCAGGGTTGGCTACGAGCAGTACTTC
V gene: TRBV19
clone size: -
J gene: TRBJ2-7
D gene: -

CDR3 protein: CASSAANSYEQYF
CDR3 DNA: TGTGCCAGCAGCGCCGCGAATTCCTACGAGCAGTACTTC
V gene: TRBV7-2
clone size: -
J gene: TRBJ2-7
D gene: -

CDR3 protein: CSASPGAPDTQYF
CDR3 DNA: TGCAGTGCTAGTCCAGGCGCCCCAGATACGCAGTATTTT
V gene: TRBV20-1
clone size: -
J gene: TRBJ2-3
D gene: -

CDR3 protein: CASSSQLTEAFF
CDR3 DNA: TGTGCCAGCAGCTCCCAACTTACTGAAGCTTTCTTT
V gene: TRBV7-8
clone size: few
J gene: TRBJ1-1
D gene: -

CDR3 protein: CSVEFTTGTYEQYF
CDR3 DNA: TGCAGCGTTGAATTTACTACAGGAACTTACGAGCAGTACTTC
V gene: TRBV29-1
clone size: -
J gene: TRBJ2-7
D gene: -

CDR3 protein: CASSFPRQGQETQYF
CDR3 DNA: TGTGCCAGCAGTTTTCCCAGACAGGGGCAGGAGACCCAGTACTTC
V gene: TRBV28
clone size: -
J gene: TRBJ2-5
D gene: TRBD1

CDR3 protein: CASSQARTGVHQPQHF
CDR3 DNA: TGCGCCAGCAGCCAAGCTAGGACAGGGGTTCACCAGCCCCAGCATTTT
V gene: TRBV4-3
clone size: -
J gene: TRBJ1-5
D gene: TRBD1

CDR3 protein: CASQTTGGDTQYF
CDR3 DNA: TGTGCCAGCCAAACCACAGGGGGCGATACGCAGTATTTT
V gene: TRBV11-1
clone size: -
J gene: TRBJ2-3
D gene: TRBD1

CDR3 protein: CATRGPSNEKLFF
CDR3 DNA: TGTGCCACCAGGGGACCGTCGAATGAAAAACTGTTTTTT
V gene: TRBV15
clone size: -
J gene: TRBJ1-4
D gene: -

CDR3 protein: CASSEADWGYF
CDR3 DNA: TGTGCCAGCAGTGAAGCGGACTGGGGGTACTTC
V gene: TRBV6-1
clone size: once
J gene: TRBJ2-4
D gene: -

CDR3 protein: CSVEDLGGASGDYEQYF
CDR3 DNA: TGCAGCGTTGAAGATCTCGGCGGAGCTAGCGGGGATTACGAGCAGTACTTC
V gene: TRBV29-1
clone size: -
J gene: TRBJ2-7
D gene: TRBD2

CDR3 protein: CASSKVWDNNTGELFF
CDR3 DNA: TGTGCCAGCAGCAAAGTATGGGATAACAACACCGGGGAGCTGTTTTTT
V gene: TRBV21-1
clone size: -
J gene: TRBJ2-2
D gene: -

CDR3 protein: CASSKVAWETQYF
CDR3 DNA: TGTGCCAGTAGTAAGGTAGCGTGGGAGACCCAGTACTTC
V gene: TRBV19
clone size: -
J gene: TRBJ2-5
D gene: -

CDR3 protein: CASSLGGKYNEQFF
CDR3 DNA: TGTGCCAGCAGTTTAGGCGGGAAGTACAATGAGCAGTTCTTC
V gene: TRBV28
clone size: -
J gene: TRBJ2-1
D gene: -

CDR3 protein: CASSLGGQDNNEQFF
CDR3 DNA: TGTGCCAGCAGCTTGGGGGGACAGGACAACAATGAGCAGTTCTTC
V gene: TRBV5-4
clone size: -
J gene: TRBJ2-1
D gene: TRBD1

CDR3 protein: CASSLVSGELFF
CDR3 DNA: TGTGCCAGCAGTTTGGTCTCCGGGGAGCTGTTTTTT
V gene: TRBV12-3/TRBV12-4
clone size: -
J gene: TRBJ2-2
D gene: -

CDR3 protein: CASSRQGGDWNTGELFF
CDR3 DNA: TGTGCCAGCAGCCGACAGGGTGGGGATTGGAACACCGGGGAGCTGTTTTTT
V gene: TRBV4-2
clone size: -
J gene: TRBJ2-2
D gene: TRBD1

CDR3 protein: CASSGTSGGTYEQYF
CDR3 DNA: TGTGCCAGCAGCGGAACTAGCGGGGGGACCTACGAGCAGTACTTC
V gene: TRBV7-9
clone size: -
J gene: TRBJ2-7
D gene: TRBD2

CDR3 protein: CASSWTGLSSYEQYF
CDR3 DNA: TGTGCCAGCAGCTGGACAGGTCTTAGCTCCTACGAGCAGTACTTC
V gene: TRBV7-8
clone size: once
J gene: TRBJ2-7
D gene: TRBD1

CDR3 protein: CASSVRDRGIDGYTF
CDR3 DNA: TGTGCCAGTAGTGTGCGGGACAGGGGGATTGATGGCTACACCTTC
V gene: TRBV19
clone size: once
J gene: TRBJ1-2
D gene: TRBD1

CDR3 protein: CASSLGLREGIDEQFF
CDR3 DNA: TGTGCCAGCAGCTTGGGGCTGCGGGAGGGCATCGATGAGCAGTTCTTC
V gene: TRBV11-3
clone size: -
J gene: TRBJ2-1
D gene: TRBD2